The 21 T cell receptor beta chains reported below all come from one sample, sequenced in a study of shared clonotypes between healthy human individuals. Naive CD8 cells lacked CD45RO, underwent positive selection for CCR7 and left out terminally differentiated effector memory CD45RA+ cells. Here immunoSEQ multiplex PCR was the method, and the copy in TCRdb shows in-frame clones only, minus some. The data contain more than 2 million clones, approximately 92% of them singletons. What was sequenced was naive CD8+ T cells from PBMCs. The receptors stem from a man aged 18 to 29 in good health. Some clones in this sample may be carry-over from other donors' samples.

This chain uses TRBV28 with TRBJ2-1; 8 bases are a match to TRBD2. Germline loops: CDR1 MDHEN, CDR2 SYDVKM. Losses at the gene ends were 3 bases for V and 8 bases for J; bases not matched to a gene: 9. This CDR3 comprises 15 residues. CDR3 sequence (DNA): TGTGCCAGCAGTTTGAGGACTAGCCTTTTGGATGAGCAGTTCTTC. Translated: CASSLRTSLLDEQFF. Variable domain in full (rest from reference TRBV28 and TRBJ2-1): DVKVTQSSRYLVKRTGEKVFLECVQDMDHENMFWYRQDPGLGLRLIYFSYDVKMKEKGDIPEGYSVSREKKERFSLILESASTNQTSMYLCASSLRTSLLDEQFFGPGTRLTVL.

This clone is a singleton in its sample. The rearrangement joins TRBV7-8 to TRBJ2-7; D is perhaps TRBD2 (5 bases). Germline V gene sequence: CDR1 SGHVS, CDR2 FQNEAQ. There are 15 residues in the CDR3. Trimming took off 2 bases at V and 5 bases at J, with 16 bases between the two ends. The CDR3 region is CASSLTELRVNEQYF. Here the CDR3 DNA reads TGTGCCAGCAGCTTAACCGAGCTGCGGGTAAACGAGCAGTACTTC.

The CDR3 protein is CASRPTGANVLTF. As DNA, the CDR3 is TGCGCCAGCAGGCCAACTGGGGCCAACGTCCTGACTTTC. The chain uses TRBV4-1 and TRBJ2-6, with unresolved D. V lost 6 bases, J lost 2 bases, and 5 bases lay in between. The germline CDR1 and CDR2 sequences are MGHRA and YSYEKL. The CDR3 has 13 residues.

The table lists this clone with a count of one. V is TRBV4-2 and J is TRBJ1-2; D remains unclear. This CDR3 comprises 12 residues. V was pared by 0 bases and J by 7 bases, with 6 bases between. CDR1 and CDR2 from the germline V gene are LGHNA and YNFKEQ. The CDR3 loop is CASSQDSGGYTF. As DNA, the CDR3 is TGTGCCAGCAGCCAAGACTCGGGTGGCTACACCTTC.

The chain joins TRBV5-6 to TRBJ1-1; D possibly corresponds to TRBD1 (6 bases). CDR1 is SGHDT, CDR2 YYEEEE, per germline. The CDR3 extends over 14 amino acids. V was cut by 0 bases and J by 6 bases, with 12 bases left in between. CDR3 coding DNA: TGTGCCAGCAGCTTGGTACTACAGGGCGCTGAAGCTTTCTTT. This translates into CASSLVLQGAEAFF.

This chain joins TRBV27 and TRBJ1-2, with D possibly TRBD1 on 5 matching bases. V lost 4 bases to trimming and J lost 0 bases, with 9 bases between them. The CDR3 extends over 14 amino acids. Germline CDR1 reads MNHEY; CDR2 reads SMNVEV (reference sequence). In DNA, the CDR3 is TGTGCCAGCAGTTGGGGGAAAGCTAACTATGGCTACACCTTC. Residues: CASSWGKANYGYTF.

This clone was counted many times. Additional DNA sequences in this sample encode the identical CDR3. The CDR3 coding sequence is TGTGCCAGCAGCAAATATGAAAGGAACACTGAAGCTTTCTTT. This encodes CASSKYERNTEAFF. V usage is TRBV21-1 and J usage is TRBJ1-1. TRBV21-1 is described as a pseudogene. This CDR3 contains 14 residues.

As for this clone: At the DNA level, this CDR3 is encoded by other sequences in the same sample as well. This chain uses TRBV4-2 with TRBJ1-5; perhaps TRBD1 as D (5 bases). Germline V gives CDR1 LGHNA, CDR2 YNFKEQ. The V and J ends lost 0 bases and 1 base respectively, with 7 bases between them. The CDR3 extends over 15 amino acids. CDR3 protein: CASSQDRGSNQPQHF. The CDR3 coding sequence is TGTGCCAGCAGCCAAGATAGGGGAAGCAATCAGCCCCAGCATTTT.

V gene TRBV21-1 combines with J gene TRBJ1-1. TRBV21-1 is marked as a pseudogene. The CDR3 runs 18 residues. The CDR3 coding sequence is TGTGCCAGCAGCAAAGCTTGGCCAAGATTGGAACGGAACACTGAAGCTTTCTTT. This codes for CASSKAWPRLERNTEAFF.

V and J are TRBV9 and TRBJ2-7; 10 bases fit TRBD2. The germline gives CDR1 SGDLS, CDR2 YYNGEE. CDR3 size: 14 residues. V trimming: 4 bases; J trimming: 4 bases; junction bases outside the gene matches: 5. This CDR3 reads CASSPKAGGYEQYF. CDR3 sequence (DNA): TGTGCCAGCAGCCCGAAAGCGGGGGGGTACGAGCAGTACTTC.

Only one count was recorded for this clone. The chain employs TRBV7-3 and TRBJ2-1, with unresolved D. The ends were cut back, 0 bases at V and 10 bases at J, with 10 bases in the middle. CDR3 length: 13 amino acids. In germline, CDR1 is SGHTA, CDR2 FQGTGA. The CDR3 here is CASSLTPAWEQFF. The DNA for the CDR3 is TGTGCCAGCAGCTTAACGCCAGCCTGGGAGCAGTTCTTC. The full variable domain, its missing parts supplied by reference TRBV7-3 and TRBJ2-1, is GAGVSQTPSNKVTEKGKYVELRCDPISGHTALYWYRQSLGQGPEFLIYFQGTGAADDSGLPNDRFFAVRPEGSVSTLKIQRTERGDSAVYLCASSLTPAWEQFFGPGTRLTVL.

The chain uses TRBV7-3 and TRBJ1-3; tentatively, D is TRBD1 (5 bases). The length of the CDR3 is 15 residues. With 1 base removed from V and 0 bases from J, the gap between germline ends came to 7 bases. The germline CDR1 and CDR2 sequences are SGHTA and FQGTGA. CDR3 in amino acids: CASSLIRGSGNTIYF. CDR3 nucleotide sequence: TGTGCCAGCAGCTTAATAAGGGGCTCTGGAAACACCATATATTTT.

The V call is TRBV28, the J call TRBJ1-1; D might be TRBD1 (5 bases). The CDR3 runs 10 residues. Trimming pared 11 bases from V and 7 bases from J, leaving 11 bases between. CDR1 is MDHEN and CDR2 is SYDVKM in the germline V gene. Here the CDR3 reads CAALGGEAFF. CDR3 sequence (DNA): TGTGCCGCCCTTGGGGGTGAAGCTTTCTTT.

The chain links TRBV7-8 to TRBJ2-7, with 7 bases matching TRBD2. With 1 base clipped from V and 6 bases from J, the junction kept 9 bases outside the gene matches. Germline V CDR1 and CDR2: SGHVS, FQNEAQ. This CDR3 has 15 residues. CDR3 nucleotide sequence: TGTGCCAGCAGCTTAGAGTTATGGGGCGGGAGCGAGCAGTACTTC. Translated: CASSLELWGGSEQYF.

The CDR3 here is CASSQEREYNEQFF. The CDR3 bases are TGTGCCAGCAGCCAAGAGCGGGAGTACAATGAGCAGTTCTTC. The genes are TRBV4-2 and TRBJ2-1, with TRBD2 matching 7 bases. The CDR3 length is 14 residues. J was trimmed by 4 bases and V by 0 bases; bases with no gene match: 0. Germline assignment: CDR1 LGHNA and CDR2 YNFKEQ.

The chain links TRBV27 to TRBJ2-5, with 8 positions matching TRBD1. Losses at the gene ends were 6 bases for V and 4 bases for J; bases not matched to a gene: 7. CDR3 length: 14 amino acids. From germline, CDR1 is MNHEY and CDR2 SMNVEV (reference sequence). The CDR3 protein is CASSPGGRGETQYF. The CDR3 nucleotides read TGTGCCAGCAGCCCAGGGGGCAGGGGAGAGACCCAGTACTTC.

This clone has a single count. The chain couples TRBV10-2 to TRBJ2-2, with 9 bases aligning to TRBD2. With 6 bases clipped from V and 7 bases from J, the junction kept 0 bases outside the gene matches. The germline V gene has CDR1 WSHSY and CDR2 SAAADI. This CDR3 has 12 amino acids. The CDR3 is CASRLAGGELFF. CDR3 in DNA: TGCGCCAGCAGACTAGCGGGCGGGGAGCTGTTTTTT.

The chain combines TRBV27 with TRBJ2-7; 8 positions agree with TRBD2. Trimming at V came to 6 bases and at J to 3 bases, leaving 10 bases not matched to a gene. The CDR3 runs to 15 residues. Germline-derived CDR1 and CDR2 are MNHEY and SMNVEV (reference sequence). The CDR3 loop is CASRHSGDYLYEQYF. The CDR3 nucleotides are TGTGCCAGCAGGCATAGCGGGGACTATCTCTACGAGCAGTACTTC.

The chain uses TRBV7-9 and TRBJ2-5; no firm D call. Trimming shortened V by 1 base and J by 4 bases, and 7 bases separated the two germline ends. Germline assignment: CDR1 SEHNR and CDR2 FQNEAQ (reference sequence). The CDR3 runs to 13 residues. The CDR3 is CASSLGVPETQYF. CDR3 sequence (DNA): TGTGCCAGCAGCTTAGGGGTTCCAGAGACCCAGTACTTC.

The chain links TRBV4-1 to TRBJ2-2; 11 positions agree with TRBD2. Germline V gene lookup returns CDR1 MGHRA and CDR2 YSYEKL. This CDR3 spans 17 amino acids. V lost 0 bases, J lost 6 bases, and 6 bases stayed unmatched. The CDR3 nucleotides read TGCGCCAGCAGCCAAGATCCCCGACTAGCGGGACCCGGGGAGCTGTTTTTT. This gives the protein CASSQDPRLAGPGELFF.

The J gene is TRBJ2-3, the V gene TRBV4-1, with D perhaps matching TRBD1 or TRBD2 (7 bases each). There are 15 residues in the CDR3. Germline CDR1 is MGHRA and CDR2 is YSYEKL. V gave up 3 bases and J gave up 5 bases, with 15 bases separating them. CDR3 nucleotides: TGCGCCAGCAGCCATGAACAGGGGAGGGGAGATACGCAGTATTTT. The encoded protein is CASSHEQGRGDTQYF.